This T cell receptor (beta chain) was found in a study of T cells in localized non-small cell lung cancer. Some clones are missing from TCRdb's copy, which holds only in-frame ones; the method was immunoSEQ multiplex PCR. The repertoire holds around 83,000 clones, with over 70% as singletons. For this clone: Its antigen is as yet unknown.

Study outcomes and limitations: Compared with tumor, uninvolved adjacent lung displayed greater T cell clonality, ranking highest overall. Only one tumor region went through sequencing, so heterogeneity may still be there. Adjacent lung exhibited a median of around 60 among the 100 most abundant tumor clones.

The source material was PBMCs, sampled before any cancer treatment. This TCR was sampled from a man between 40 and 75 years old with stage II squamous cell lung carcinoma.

The CDR3 here is CASSLGGGGGETQYF. The DNA of the CDR3 is TGTGCCAGCAGCCTTGGAGGGGGAGGGGGAGAGACCCAGTACTTC. The rearrangement joins TRBV9 to TRBJ2-5; TRBD2 is a possible D gene (7 bases). Germline V gives CDR1 SGDLS, CDR2 YYNGEE. There are 15 residues in the CDR3. Trimming stripped 4 bases from V and 4 bases from J, with 17 bases between.